Listed below are T cell receptor beta chains from one sample, sequenced in a study of cytomegalovirus exposure and HLA in healthy donors. TCRdb's table, derived via immunoSEQ multiplex PCR, lists solely in-frame clones and lacks some. The top ten clones hold 14% of a sample with around 71,000 clones, roughly 65% of them seen once. Specimen: PBMCs. The receptors shown here come from a male donor in good health and CMV-seropositive. The CDR3 runs from the conserved cysteine through the conserved F or W. A D gene is named only where the DNA matches it firmly. Clone size is not always given. Where it is, it says once, few, many or a class for expanded clones.

d_gene: TRBD1
j_gene: TRBJ2-2
v_gene: TRBV13
abundance: -
CDR3nt: TGTGCCAGCAGCTTATACACAGGGGTAGAGACCGGGGAGCTGTTTTTT
CDR3aa: CASSLYTGVETGELFF

d_gene: TRBD1
j_gene: TRBJ1-2
v_gene: TRBV29-1
abundance: -
CDR3nt: TGCAGCGTCGCTTCGGACAGGGTGAGCTATGGCTACACCTTC
CDR3aa: CSVASDRVSYGYTF

d_gene: TRBD1
j_gene: TRBJ2-1
v_gene: TRBV5-1
abundance: -
CDR3nt: TGCGCCAGCAGCGCGGGACAGGGTGCAAATGAGCAGTTCTTC
CDR3aa: CASSAGQGANEQFF

d_gene: TRBD1
j_gene: TRBJ1-1
v_gene: TRBV5-8
abundance: few
CDR3nt: TGTGCCAGCAGCAGCCGGGACAGCCTGAACACTGAAGCTTTCTTT
CDR3aa: CASSSRDSLNTEAFF

d_gene: -
j_gene: TRBJ1-2
v_gene: TRBV7-9
abundance: -
CDR3nt: TGTGCCAGCAGCTCCGCACAGGGTTCCTATGGCTACACCTTC
CDR3aa: CASSSAQGSYGYTF

d_gene: -
j_gene: TRBJ2-7
v_gene: TRBV7-8
abundance: -
CDR3nt: TGTGCCAGCAGCGAAAAACCGGGGGGCGGTTACTACGAGCAGTACTTC
CDR3aa: CASSEKPGGGYYEQYF

d_gene: -
j_gene: TRBJ1-6
v_gene: TRBV6-5
abundance: -
CDR3nt: TGTGCCAGCAGGGCGAGGGAACGGTATAATTCACCCCTCCACTTT
CDR3aa: CASRARERYNSPLHF

d_gene: TRBD2
j_gene: TRBJ2-1
v_gene: TRBV27
abundance: -
CDR3nt: TGTGCCAGCACCTACTCAGGGACTAGCGGGGGGCCCTACAATGAGCAGTTCTTC
CDR3aa: CASTYSGTSGGPYNEQFF

d_gene: -
j_gene: TRBJ1-6
v_gene: TRBV18
abundance: -
CDR3nt: TGTGCCAGCTCACAGGGGACTAGCGAATCACCCCTCCACTTT
CDR3aa: CASSQGTSESPLHF

d_gene: TRBD2
j_gene: TRBJ2-1
v_gene: TRBV5-1
abundance: -
CDR3nt: TGCGCCAGCAGCGGGGGGGGAGGATCCTACAATGAGCAGTTCTTC
CDR3aa: CASSGGGGSYNEQFF

d_gene: TRBD1
j_gene: TRBJ1-4
v_gene: TRBV6-6
abundance: few
CDR3nt: TGTGCCAGCGCCCGGGGACAGAAAAATGAAAAACTGTTTTTT
CDR3aa: CASARGQKNEKLFF

d_gene: -
j_gene: TRBJ1-5
v_gene: TRBV21-1
abundance: once
CDR3nt: TGTGCCAGCAGCGATCGGGGCGGGGCTTGCAATCAGCCCCAGCATTTT
CDR3aa: CASSDRGGACNQPQHF